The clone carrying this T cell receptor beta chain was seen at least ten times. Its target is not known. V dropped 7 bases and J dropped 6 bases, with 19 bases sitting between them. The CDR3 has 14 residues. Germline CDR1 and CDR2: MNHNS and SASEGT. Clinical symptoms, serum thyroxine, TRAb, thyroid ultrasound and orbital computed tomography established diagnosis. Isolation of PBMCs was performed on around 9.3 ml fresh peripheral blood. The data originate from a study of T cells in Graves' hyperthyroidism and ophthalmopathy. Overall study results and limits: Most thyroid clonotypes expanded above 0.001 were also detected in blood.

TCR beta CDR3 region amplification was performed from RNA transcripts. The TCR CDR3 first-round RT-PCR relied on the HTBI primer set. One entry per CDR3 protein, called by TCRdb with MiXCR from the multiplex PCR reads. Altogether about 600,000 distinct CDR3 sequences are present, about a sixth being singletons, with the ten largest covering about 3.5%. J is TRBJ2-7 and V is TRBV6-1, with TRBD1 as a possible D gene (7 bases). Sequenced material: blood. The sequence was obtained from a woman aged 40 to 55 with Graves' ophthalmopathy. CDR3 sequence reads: CASTATGEVGEQYF. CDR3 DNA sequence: TGTGCCAGCACCGCCACAGGGGAGGTTGGCGAGCAGTACTTC.